This TCR beta chain originates from a study of OX40 agonist ivuxolimab in advanced cancers. Study summary: Ivuxolimab was administered intravenously to patients at 0.01 to 10 mg/kg every 2 weeks. Males comprised 82.7% of the group, whose mean age was approximately 60 years (range roughly 20 to 85). Allowance was made for prior anti-PD-1, anti-PD-L1 or anti-CTLA-4 therapy, and around 44% had some.

The CDR3 contains 14 residues. CDR1 and CDR2 from the germline V gene are SSHAT and FNYEAQ (reference sequence). On this clone itself: One end of the junction fails to match germline, which may point to a read error.

Method: immunoSEQ multiplex PCR; TCRdb's copy keeps in-frame clones and lacks some. The sample holds some 70,000 clones, 85% to 95% seen once. The chain recombines TRBV7-7 with TRBJ2-1; 7 bases fit TRBD2. Source: CD4+ or CD8+ T cells sorted from blood, taken in a trial of the OX40 agonist ivuxolimab. The clonotype comes from an adult with an advanced solid tumor such as melanoma, head and neck, liver or kidney cancer. The CDR3, as DNA: TGTGCTAGCAGCCCGGGGGGCTCCTACAATGAGCAGTTCTTC. It specifies CASSPGGSYNEQFF.